The 11 T cell receptor beta chains listed next were all sequenced from one sample in a study of cytomegalovirus exposure and HLA in healthy donors. 13 Jbeta primers and 60 Vbeta primers were used for the PCR. Produced via immunoSEQ multiplex PCR; TCRdb's table is partial and in-frame only. The sample holds about 200,000 clones, 65% to 80% seen once. The sequencing sample was made of PBMCs. The source of these receptors is a woman aged 25 to 39 in good health and CMV-seropositive.

The genes are TRBV29-1 and TRBJ2-1; possible D gene TRBD2, 5 bases. Between the trimmed V and J ends, which lost 2 bases and 6 bases, there was a span of 8 bases. CDR1 is SQVTM, CDR2 ANQGSEA, per germline. There are 12 residues in the CDR3. CDR3: CSVEWEPNEQFF. The CDR3 nucleotides are TGCAGCGTTGAATGGGAGCCCAATGAGCAGTTCTTC.

The rearrangement uses TRBV10-1 and TRBJ2-3, with 7 positions matching TRBD1. Germline CDR1 reads WNHNN; CDR2 reads SYGVQD (reference sequence). The CDR3 length is 15 residues. The V and J ends lost 2 bases and 1 base, in that order; junction bases with no gene match: 3. CDR3 sequence: CASSEGTVGTDTQYF. Here the CDR3 DNA reads TGCGCCAGCAGTGAGGGGACAGTGGGCACAGATACGCAGTATTTT.

The CDR3 sequence: CATSSGQGDGEKLFF. CDR3 nucleotides: TGTGCCACCAGCAGCGGACAGGGCGATGGTGAAAAACTGTTTTTT. The chain employs TRBV15 and TRBJ1-4; 8 bases line up with TRBD1. The CDR3 runs to 15 residues. V shed 3 bases and J 7 bases; nucleotides not matched to a gene: 7. Germline CDR1 LNHNV, CDR2 YYDKDF (reference sequence). The whole variable domain, filled in from reference TRBV15 and TRBJ1-4, reads DAMVIQNPRYQVTQFGKPVTLSCSQTLNHNVMYWYQQKSSQAPKLLFHYYDKDFNNEADTPDNFQSRRPNTSFCFLDIRSPGLGDTAMYLCATSSGQGDGEKLFFGSGTQLSVL.

The chain has TRBV7-9 and TRBJ2-3, with no clear D. Germline assignment: CDR1 SEHNR and CDR2 FQNEAQ (reference sequence). The ends were cut back, 1 base at V and 3 bases at J, with 17 bases in the middle. CDR3 length: 17 amino acids. CDR3 amino acids: CASSLDRGTDFTDTQYF. The CDR3 nucleotides read TGTGCCAGCAGCTTAGATCGTGGTACTGATTTTACAGATACGCAGTATTTT.

As concerns this clone: At one end the junction does not follow the germline gene, possibly because of a read error. The genes are TRBV7-9 and TRBJ1-1, with a possible D match to TRBD1 (5 bases). In germline, CDR1 is SEHNR, CDR2 FQNEAQ (reference sequence). The CDR3 runs to 16 residues. For the CDR3, the DNA is TGTTCCAGCAGCCCCCAAAGGGAGGGGCCGAACACTGAAGCTTTCTTT. Protein: CSSSPQREGPNTEAFF.

The chain combines TRBV19 with TRBJ1-5; no firm D call. The germline gives CDR1 LNHDA, CDR2 SQIVND (reference sequence). The CDR3 contains 15 residues. Trimming took 1 base from V and 9 from J, leaving 16 bases between them. CDR3 protein: CASSIAPRDGRPQHF. CDR3 in DNA: TGTGCCAGTAGTATAGCCCCCCGAGATGGGCGGCCCCAGCATTTT. Full variable domain (rest looked up from reference TRBV19 and TRBJ1-5): DGGITQSPKYLFRKEGQNVTLSCEQNLNHDAMYWYRQDPGQGLRLIYYSQIVNDFQKGDIAEGYSVSREKKESFPLTVTSAQKNPTAFYLCASSIAPRDGRPQHFGDGTRLSIL.

The chain employs TRBV2 and TRBJ2-7; 9 bases fit TRBD1. Germline V gene lookup returns CDR1 SNHLY and CDR2 FYNNEI. Trimming cost V 9 bases and J 4 bases; bases outside gene matches: 13. CDR3 length: 15 amino acids. CDR3 sequence: CASLSTTGGGYEQYF. As DNA, the CDR3 is TGTGCCAGTCTTTCTACGACAGGGGGAGGATACGAGCAGTACTTC.

Only one count was recorded for this clone. The CDR3 DNA is TGTGCCAGCAGCGCTCACGGGGGAAACACCGGGGAGCTGTTTTTT. Its protein product is CASSAHGGNTGELFF. This sequence joins TRBV11-2 and TRBJ2-2; maybe TRBD2 (6 bases). The length of the CDR3 is 15 residues. The germline V gene has CDR1 SGHAT and CDR2 FQNNGV. Trimming shortened V by 5 bases and J by 2 bases, and 12 bases separated the two germline ends.

The chain is built from TRBV27 and TRBJ2-7, with TRBD2 matching over 11 bases. The CDR3 runs 14 residues. The germline gives CDR1 MNHEY, CDR2 SMNVEV (reference sequence). Losses at the gene ends were 6 bases for V and 6 bases for J; bases not matched to a gene: 7. The DNA of the CDR3 is TGTGCCAGCAGGACTAGCGGGATCCCTTTCGAGCAGTACTTC. Translated: CASRTSGIPFEQYF.

Concerning this clone itself: Other DNA sequences in the same sample also yield this CDR3. The chain recombines TRBV4-1 with TRBJ1-1, with TRBD1 identical over 8 bases. The CDR3 has 13 amino acids. Germline CDR1 and CDR2: MGHRA and YSYEKL. V shed 4 bases and J 5 bases; nucleotides not matched to a gene: 3. The CDR3 bases are TGCGCCAGCAGCCTCACAGGGGGAACTGAAGCTTTCTTT. Amino acid sequence: CASSLTGGTEAFF.

The chain has TRBV29-1 and TRBJ1-1; weak D call: TRBD1 (5 bases). The germline CDR1 and CDR2 sequences are SQVTM and ANQGSEA. The V and J ends lost 6 bases and 8 bases respectively, with 10 bases between them. CDR3 length: 10 amino acids. The CDR3 DNA sequence: TGCAGCGTGTTGGGGGGAGAAGCTTTCTTT. Translated: CSVLGGEAFF.